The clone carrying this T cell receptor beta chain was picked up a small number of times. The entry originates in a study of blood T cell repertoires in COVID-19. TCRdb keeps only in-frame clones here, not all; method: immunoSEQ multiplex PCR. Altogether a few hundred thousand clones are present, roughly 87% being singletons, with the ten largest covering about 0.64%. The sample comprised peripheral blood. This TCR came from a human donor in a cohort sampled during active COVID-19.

The DNA of the CDR3 is TGTGCCAGCAGCAGGCGCCAGGGACTAGCGGGGAGCTACGAGCAGTACTTC. This translates into CASSRRQGLAGSYEQYF. The V gene is TRBV3-1 (or the pseudogene TRBV3-2), the J gene TRBJ2-7; 13 bases line up with TRBD2. The J segment lost 3 bases and the V segment lost 5 bases, leaving 10 bases of the junction unmatched. In germline, CDR1 is LGHDT, CDR2 YNNKEL (reference sequence). The CDR3 is 17 amino acids.